Shown below are 6 T cell receptor beta chains from a single sample sequenced in a study of T cell changes during pregnancy in multiple sclerosis. Clones were read by immunoSEQ multiplex PCR, and TCRdb kept only the in-frame ones, dropping some. The top ten clones hold 0.4% to 0.55% of a sample with approximately 47,000 clones, around 94% of them seen once. The starting material was CD4+ T cells from peripheral blood mononuclear cells, obtained in the first trimester of pregnancy. These receptors came from a female donor with multiple sclerosis, enrolled in a pregnancy study.

J is TRBJ1-5 and V is TRBV19, with a possible D match to TRBD1 (5 bases). The CDR3 is made up of 15 amino acids. Germline V lookup: CDR1 LNHDA, CDR2 SQIVND (reference sequence). V lost 6 bases, J lost 0 bases, and 12 bases lay in between. CDR3 DNA sequence: TGTGCCAGTAGGCCACAGACAGTTAGCAATCAGCCCCAGCATTTT. Translating gives CASRPQTVSNQPQHF.

The V call is TRBV11-3, the J call TRBJ2-1; 10 bases align to TRBD2. There are 16 residues in the CDR3. The junction had 2 bases not matched to a gene; V was cut back by 1 base and J by 2 bases. Germline CDR1 SGHNT, CDR2 YENEEA. The CDR3 spells CASSLVGTSAYNEQFF. The CDR3 DNA is TGTGCCAGCAGCTTAGTCGGGACTAGCGCCTACAATGAGCAGTTCTTC.

V is TRBV27 and J is TRBJ1-1, with 7 bases matching TRBD1. The CDR3 length is 15 residues. The germline CDR1 and CDR2 sequences are MNHEY and SMNVEV (reference sequence). The V and J ends lost 8 bases and 2 bases, in that order; junction bases with no gene match: 11. Here the CDR3 reads CASRGVGTVNTEAFF. DNA for the CDR3: TGTGCCAGCCGTGGAGTGGGGACAGTAAACACTGAAGCTTTCTTT.

The chain joins TRBV6-5 to TRBJ2-3, with D perhaps matching TRBD1 (6 bases). V dropped 0 bases and J dropped 4 bases, with 8 bases sitting between them. There are 14 residues in the CDR3. Germline CDR1 is MNHEY and CDR2 is SVGAGI. The CDR3 region is CASSYSRQADTQYF. Here the CDR3 DNA reads TGTGCCAGCAGTTACTCGCGACAGGCAGATACGCAGTATTTT.

This chain connects TRBV6-1 to TRBJ2-1; 14 nucleotides align to TRBD2. The CDR3 is made up of 16 amino acids. Trimming removed 3 bases from V and 6 bases from J; junction bases left unmatched: 4. Germline V gene lookup returns CDR1 MNHNS and CDR2 SASEGT. This CDR3 reads CASSDRLAGGINEQFF. DNA for the CDR3: TGTGCCAGCAGTGATAGACTAGCGGGGGGGATCAATGAGCAGTTCTTC.

The chain recombines TRBV15 with TRBJ1-5; the match to TRBD1 covers 8 bases. The germline V gene encodes CDR1 LNHNV and CDR2 YYDKDF (reference sequence). The junction had 8 bases not matched to a gene; V was cut back by 5 bases and J by 8 bases. This CDR3 is 14 amino acids long. The CDR3 DNA follows: TGTGCCACCAGCCAGGGGGCCCCGACGGAGCCCCAGCATTTT. It specifies CATSQGAPTEPQHF.